The present TCR beta chain was sequenced within a study of shared clonotypes between healthy human individuals. Across the study: Per-donor plates numbered three CD4 naive, three CD4 memory, two CD8 naive and one CD8 memory.

As concerns this clone: The antigen is not known.

Study results and limitations: All-four-donor shared clonotypes had higher generation probabilities than non-shared clonotypes did.

In the original workflow: ImmunoSEQ output lacked quality scores and full-length reads, limiting matched filtering. Clones were read by immunoSEQ multiplex PCR, and TCRdb kept only the in-frame ones, dropping some. That table supplies the V and J calls and clone size; D and trimming were determined from the DNA. Here the sample spans some 900,000 clones, 60% to 85% being singletons. The germline V gene encodes CDR1 ENHRY and CDR2 SYGVKD. J gave up 5 bases and V 6 bases, and 12 bases lay outside the gene matches. This CDR3 region has 15 residues. The chain combines TRBV10-3 with TRBJ2-7; 8 nucleotides match TRBD1. This sequence was found in a man aged 18 to 29 in good health. The sample taken for sequencing was memory CD4+ T cells sorted from blood. The subset denotes: CD45RA-negative fraction. CDR3 DNA: TGTGCCATCAGCCCAGGATCAGGACAGGGCCACGAGCAGTACTTC. Protein product: CAISPGSGQGHEQYF.